This entry concerns a single T cell receptor (beta chain). Its antigen is not known. Germline loops: CDR1 SGHVS, CDR2 FQNEAQ. V lost 5 bases and J lost 5; bases outside the gene matches: 3. There are 15 residues in the CDR3. This entry belongs to a study of T cell responses to AZD1222 COVID-19 vaccine. Whole-study findings and limits: Spike-specific TCRs gained breadth and depth after people received two AZD1222 doses. Per reports, nearly half of all spike-specific TCRs target regions that are unmutated in variants. The study identified only five or six AZD1222 recipients as seropositive at baseline. Dominant CD4 TCR responses targeted spike regions 160-218 and 743-854.

Clones were sequenced by immunoSEQ multiplex PCR, and TCRdb holds only the in-frame ones, with some missing. This table has about 86,000 clones, 89% appearing once. This specimen consisted of peripheral blood, obtained on day 0 of AZD1222 vaccination. The sequence was collected from an adult in good health. The chain carries TRBV7-8 and TRBJ2-3; 14 bases are a match to TRBD2. DNA of the CDR3: TGTGCCAGCAGCACCGGACTAGCGGGGGGAGATACGCAGTATTTT. Encoded protein: CASSTGLAGGDTQYF. Complete variable domain (other parts from reference TRBV7-8 and TRBJ2-3): GAGVSQSPRYKVAKRGQDVALRCDPISGHVSLFWYQQALGQGPEFLTYFQNEAQLDKSGLPSDRFFAERPEGSVSTLKIQRTQQEDSAVYLCASSTGLAGGDTQYFGPGTRLTVL.